A single sample is the source of the 13 T cell receptor beta chains below, sequenced in a study of CD8 T cells in Susac syndrome. When the RNA was reverse transcribed, random hexamers were used with an input of about 0.5 to 1 ug. In TCRdb, the immunoSEQ multiplex PCR reads were re-called with MiXCR into one record per CDR3 protein. Here the sample spans about 140,000 distinct CDR3 sequences, about 93% being singletons. The sequencing sample was made of CD8+ T cells from PBMCs. These receptors all come from a human donor in good health.

V is TRBV15 and J is TRBJ1-5; D unresolved. Germline CDR1 reads LNHNV; CDR2 reads YYDKDF (reference sequence). The CDR3 runs to 15 residues. The V end was cut by 0 bases, the J end by 5 bases, with 11 bases between. The CDR3 loop is CATSREGIGDQPQHF. The CDR3 region has the DNA TGTGCCACCAGCAGAGAGGGGATAGGAGATCAGCCCCAGCATTTT.

The rearrangement links TRBV9 to TRBJ2-1, with D possibly being TRBD1 (5 bases). The CDR3 sequence is 14 residues long. Germline V gene sequence: CDR1 SGDLS, CDR2 YYNGEE. With 0 bases removed from V and 7 bases from J, the gap between germline ends came to 11 bases. CDR3 loop: CASSVGTFQNEQFF. DNA of the CDR3: TGTGCCAGCAGCGTAGGGACATTCCAGAATGAGCAGTTCTTC.

The chain recombines TRBV27 with TRBJ2-1, with TRBD2 matching over 11 bases. The J segment lost 7 bases and the V segment lost 6 bases, leaving 8 bases of the junction unmatched. The CDR3 is 15 residues long. Germline CDR1 is MNHEY and CDR2 is SMNVEV (reference sequence). In nucleotides, the CDR3 is TGTGCCAGCAGCGTGGGTCTAGCGGGGGGAAATGAGCAGTTCTTC. Its translation is CASSVGLAGGNEQFF.

The CDR3 DNA reads TGTGCCAGCAGTTTAGTTCCGGGACTAGCGGATGAGCAGTTCTTC. It specifies CASSLVPGLADEQFF. V is TRBV12-3 or TRBV12-4 and J is TRBJ2-1; 11 nucleotides match TRBD2. V shed 1 base, J shed 8 bases, and the junction held 4 bases outside the gene matches. The CDR3 consists of 15 residues.

The rearrangement links TRBV13 to TRBJ2-7; D ambiguous. The V end lost 3 bases, the J end lost 2 bases, and 5 bases lay between the germline ends. Germline V gene lookup returns CDR1 PRHDT and CDR2 FYEKMQ (reference sequence). The CDR3 has 12 residues. CDR3 nucleotides: TGTGCCAGCAGCTTCACAACCTACGAGCAGTACTTC. Its translation is CASSFTTYEQYF.

The chain has TRBV28 and TRBJ2-5; D ambiguous. Germline lookup yields CDR1 MDHEN and CDR2 SYDVKM. The length of the CDR3 is 13 residues. The V end was cut by 3 bases, the J end by 3 bases, with 8 bases between. CDR3 amino acids: CASSLDLKETQYF. DNA for the CDR3: TGTGCCAGCAGTTTGGACCTAAAAGAGACCCAGTACTTC. The variable domain in full, with the rest retrieved from reference TRBV28 and TRBJ2-5, is DVKVTQSSRYLVKRTGEKVFLECVQDMDHENMFWYRQDPGLGLRLIYFSYDVKMKEKGDIPEGYSVSREKKERFSLILESASTNQTSMYLCASSLDLKETQYFGPGTRLLVL.

This clonotype is a singleton in its sample. This chain uses TRBV29-1 with TRBJ2-7; possibly TRBD2 for D (5 bases). CDR3 size: 14 residues. V was trimmed by 0 bases and J by 0 bases, leaving 9 bases between them. The germline V gene has CDR1 SQVTM and CDR2 ANQGSEA. CDR3 sequence: CSVEDGKGSYEQYF. The CDR3 nucleotides read TGCAGCGTTGAAGACGGGAAAGGCTCCTACGAGCAGTACTTC.

J is TRBJ2-3 and V is TRBV3-1; 10 bases are shared with TRBD2. Germline V CDR1 and CDR2: LGHDT, YNNKEL (reference sequence). This CDR3 region has 15 residues. V trimming: 4 bases; J trimming: 4 bases; junction bases outside the gene matches: 5. The CDR3 DNA follows: TGTGCCAGCAGCCCCTCAGCGGGAGGGCCAGATACGCAGTATTTT. Protein: CASSPSAGGPDTQYF.

V usage is TRBV15 and J usage is TRBJ2-7; 9 bases are a match to TRBD2. This CDR3 has 16 residues. With V trimmed by 5 bases and J by 0 bases, 8 bases remained unmatched. Germline assignment: CDR1 LNHNV and CDR2 YYDKDF (reference sequence). The CDR3 coding sequence is TGTGCCACCAGCGGCAAGAGACTAGCGGCCTCCTACGAGCAGTACTTC. Translation: CATSGKRLAASYEQYF.

The CDR3, as DNA: TGTGCCAGCAGCACTGAAACAGGGGCCGGAGATACGCAGTATTTT. This codes for CASSTETGAGDTQYF. The J gene is TRBJ2-3, the V gene TRBV5-4; TRBD1 agrees at 7 bases. The CDR3 totals 15 residues. Germline loops: CDR1 SGHNT, CDR2 YYREEE (reference sequence). Trimming removed 4 bases from V and 5 bases from J; junction bases left unmatched: 10.

This rearrangement joins TRBV13 to TRBJ1-1; 9 bases align to TRBD1. The CDR3 spans 14 residues. J was trimmed by 6 bases and V by 4 bases; bases with no gene match: 6. The V gene's germline CDR1 is PRHDT and CDR2 FYEKMQ (reference sequence). In DNA, the CDR3 is TGTGCCAGCAGCTCCCAGACAGGGGGGGCTGAAGCTTTCTTT. This gives the protein CASSSQTGGAEAFF.

The CDR3: CASSQSGGSYEQYF. The DNA of the CDR3 is TGCGCCAGCAGCCAGTCCGGGGGGTCCTACGAGCAGTACTTC. The chain carries TRBV4-3 and TRBJ2-7; 7 nucleotides align to TRBD2. Trimming removed 3 bases from V and 1 base from J; junction bases left unmatched: 3. CDR3 length equals 14 residues. The germline CDR1 and CDR2 sequences are LGHNA and YSLEER.

The genes are TRBV27 and TRBJ2-7, with D tentatively TRBD1 or TRBD2 (5 bases each). This CDR3 is built from 14 residues. Germline V gene sequence: CDR1 MNHEY, CDR2 SMNVEV (reference sequence). The V end was cut by 6 bases, the J end by 4 bases, with 16 bases between. The CDR3 is CASSPAGDQYEQYF. The CDR3 DNA reads TGTGCCAGCAGCCCTGCCGGGGACCAGTACGAGCAGTACTTC.